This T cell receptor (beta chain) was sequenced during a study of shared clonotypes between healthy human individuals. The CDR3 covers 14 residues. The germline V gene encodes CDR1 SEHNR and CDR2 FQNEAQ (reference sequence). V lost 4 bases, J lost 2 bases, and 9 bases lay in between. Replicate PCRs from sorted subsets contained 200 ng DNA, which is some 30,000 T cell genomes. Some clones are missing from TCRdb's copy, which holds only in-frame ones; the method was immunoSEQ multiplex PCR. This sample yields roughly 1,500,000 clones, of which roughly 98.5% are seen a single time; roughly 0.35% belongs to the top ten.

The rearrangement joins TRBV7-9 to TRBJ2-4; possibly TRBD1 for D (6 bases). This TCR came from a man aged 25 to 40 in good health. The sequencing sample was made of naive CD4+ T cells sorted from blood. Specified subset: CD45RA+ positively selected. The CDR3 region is CASSSGEPKNIQYF. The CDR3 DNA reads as TGTGCCAGCAGCTCAGGGGAGCCCAAAAACATTCAGTACTTC.